This T cell receptor beta chain was sequenced for a study of cytomegalovirus exposure and HLA in healthy donors. For the study at large: Tens of millions of unique TCRs, all from HLA-typed donors, were included in an early release of the data. Study-level findings and limits: A later examination showed that TCR association rates differed by HLA locus, with DRB1 most and HLA-C fewest. A later analysis reportedly found that, within productive TCRs, an Asian-associated ancestry cluster had fewer N-insertions than the mean observed across the approximately 600 donors.

In the case of this clone: Its cognate antigen is unknown.

V was pared by 5 bases and J by 8 bases, with 3 bases of the junction left unmatched. The CDR3 runs to 13 residues. The germline gives CDR1 SGHTA, CDR2 FQGNSA. The study sampled nominally healthy donors, though unrecorded immune exposures were likely. The primer mix had 60 Vbeta and 13 Jbeta primers. The method was immunoSEQ multiplex PCR; TCRdb's version includes in-frame clones alone and lacks a portion of them. This sample yields some 150,000 clones, of which roughly 80% are seen a single time; roughly 4.2% belongs to the top ten. The sample comprised PBMCs. The chain is built from TRBV7-2 and TRBJ1-4, with 9 bases matching TRBD1. The receptor's source is a man aged 35-49 years in good health and CMV-seropositive. This CDR3 is CASSRGTGEKLFF. DNA for the CDR3: TGTGCCAGCAGCCGCGGGACAGGGGAAAAACTGTTTTTT.